This is a list of T cell receptor beta chains from one sample in a study of blood T cell repertoires in COVID-19. Clones were sequenced by immunoSEQ multiplex PCR, and TCRdb holds only the in-frame ones, with some missing. The data show more than 250,000 clones, almost 90% seen once. The sample consisted of PBMCs or T cells enriched from blood (not recorded which). These receptors were obtained from a young woman with acute COVID-19. Both conserved end residues are part of each CDR3. The D gene is left open where the match is weak. Where a row states a size, it is once, few, many or the class of an expanded clone; other rows omit it.

J: TRBJ1-1
V: TRBV7-3
D: -
size: once
CDR3: CASSSTGGKAFF
DNA: TGTGCCAGCAGCTCGACGGGGGGCAAAGCTTTCTTT

J: TRBJ2-7
V: TRBV18
D: -
size: -
CDR3: CASSNSYEQYF
DNA: TGTGCCAGCTCAAATTCGTACGAGCAGTACTTC

J: TRBJ2-3
V: TRBV4-3
D: TRBD2
size: -
CDR3: CASSYKRGGLAYTADTQYF
DNA: TGCGCCAGCAGTTACAAGAGGGGGGGACTAGCGTATACCGCAGATACGCAGTATTTT

J: TRBJ1-1
V: TRBV7-5
D: -
size: -
CDR3: CARSALPKKLPSGTEAFF
DNA: TGTGCCAGAAGCGCCCTCCCGAAAAAGTTGCCATCGGGCACTGAAGCTTTCTTT

J: TRBJ2-7
V: TRBV4-3
D: TRBD2
size: -
CDR3: CASSQVLAGGPSRYEQYF
DNA: TGCGCCAGCAGCCAAGTGCTAGCGGGAGGGCCGTCACGCTACGAGCAGTACTTC

J: TRBJ1-5
V: TRBV27
D: -
size: -
CDR3: CASTPQRQRDTLPRPQHF
DNA: TGTGCCAGCACCCCCCAGCGGCAGCGGGACACCCTCCCCAGACCCCAGCATTTT

J: TRBJ2-1
V: TRBV6-2/TRBV6-3
D: -
size: once
CDR3: CASSSQGAYNEQFF
DNA: TGTGCCAGCAGTTCACAGGGAGCGTACAATGAGCAGTTCTTC

J: TRBJ2-3
V: TRBV29-1
D: TRBD2
size: -
CDR3: CSVGIGLVSGSSDTQYF
DNA: TGCAGCGTTGGGATTGGATTGGTTAGCGGGAGTAGTGATACGCAGTATTTT

J: TRBJ2-1
V: TRBV5-1
D: -
size: -
CDR3: CASSLGGGQFF
DNA: TGCGCCAGCAGTTTGGGGGGCGGGCAGTTCTTC

J: TRBJ1-1
V: TRBV27
D: TRBD1
size: -
CDR3: CASSLQDRATEAFF
DNA: TGTGCCAGCAGTTTACAAGACAGGGCCACTGAAGCTTTCTTT

J: TRBJ2-7
V: TRBV7-8
D: TRBD1
size: -
CDR3: CASSLVGTGGREQYF
DNA: TGTGCCAGCAGCTTAGTAGGGACAGGGGGCAGGGAGCAGTACTTC

J: TRBJ2-3
V: TRBV10-1
D: -
size: few
CDR3: CASSDIGDTQYF
DNA: TGCGCCAGCAGTGACATCGGGGATACGCAGTATTTT

J: TRBJ2-7
V: TRBV13
D: TRBD1
size: few
CDR3: CASSLGQVSYEQYF
DNA: TGTGCCAGCAGCCTAGGACAGGTCTCCTACGAGCAGTACTTC

J: TRBJ2-1
V: TRBV4-1
D: -
size: -
CDR3: CASSRSSAELSYNEQFF
DNA: TGCGCCAGCAGCCGTTCTAGCGCGGAACTCTCCTACAATGAGCAGTTCTTC

J: TRBJ2-2
V: TRBV19
D: TRBD1
size: once
CDR3: CASRTGVTGELFF
DNA: TGTGCCAGCCGGACAGGGGTCACCGGGGAGCTGTTTTTT

J: TRBJ2-5
V: TRBV28
D: -
size: -
CDR3: CASKRGWYQETQYF
DNA: TGTGCCAGCAAGCGCGGGTGGTACCAAGAGACCCAGTACTTC

J: TRBJ1-2
V: TRBV15
D: -
size: -
CDR3: CATSREGGTNYGYTF
DNA: TGTGCCACCAGCAGAGAGGGGGGTACAAACTATGGCTACACCTTC

J: TRBJ2-7
V: TRBV11-3
D: -
size: -
CDR3: CASSKLREGQQYF
DNA: TGTGCCAGCAGTAAGCTACGGGAAGGGCAACAGTACTTC

J: TRBJ1-2
V: TRBV4-1
D: -
size: -
CDR3: CASSQFQGTGHYGYTF
DNA: TGCGCCAGCAGCCAATTTCAGGGCACCGGCCACTATGGCTACACCTTC

J: TRBJ1-5
V: TRBV15
D: TRBD1
size: -
CDR3: CATSRGRGDNSNQPQHF
DNA: TGTGCCACCAGCAGGGGCAGGGGGGACAATAGCAATCAGCCCCAGCATTTT

J: TRBJ2-1
V: TRBV5-6
D: TRBD1
size: -
CDR3: CASSSLTGGLDNEQFF
DNA: TGTGCCAGCAGCTCCTTAACAGGGGGCTTGGACAATGAGCAGTTCTTC

J: TRBJ2-7
V: TRBV19
D: TRBD1
size: -
CDR3: CASSITGDREHEQYF
DNA: TGTGCCAGTAGTATCACCGGAGACAGGGAACACGAGCAGTACTTC

J: TRBJ2-3
V: TRBV9
D: TRBD2
size: -
CDR3: CASSVGGGFGGDTQYF
DNA: TGTGCCAGCAGCGTAGGCGGGGGGTTCGGGGGAGATACGCAGTATTTT

J: TRBJ2-3
V: TRBV19
D: -
size: -
CDR3: CASSIRQGTDTQYF
DNA: TGTGCCAGTAGTATCAGACAGGGCACAGATACGCAGTATTTT

J: TRBJ2-3
V: TRBV15
D: -
size: -
CDR3: CATRASTDTQYF
DNA: TGTGCCACTCGAGCGAGCACAGATACGCAGTATTTT

J: TRBJ2-6
V: TRBV15
D: TRBD2
size: once
CDR3: CATSRAIGGAGANVLTF
DNA: TGTGCCACCAGCAGGGCTATTGGGGGGGCTGGGGCCAACGTCCTGACTTTC